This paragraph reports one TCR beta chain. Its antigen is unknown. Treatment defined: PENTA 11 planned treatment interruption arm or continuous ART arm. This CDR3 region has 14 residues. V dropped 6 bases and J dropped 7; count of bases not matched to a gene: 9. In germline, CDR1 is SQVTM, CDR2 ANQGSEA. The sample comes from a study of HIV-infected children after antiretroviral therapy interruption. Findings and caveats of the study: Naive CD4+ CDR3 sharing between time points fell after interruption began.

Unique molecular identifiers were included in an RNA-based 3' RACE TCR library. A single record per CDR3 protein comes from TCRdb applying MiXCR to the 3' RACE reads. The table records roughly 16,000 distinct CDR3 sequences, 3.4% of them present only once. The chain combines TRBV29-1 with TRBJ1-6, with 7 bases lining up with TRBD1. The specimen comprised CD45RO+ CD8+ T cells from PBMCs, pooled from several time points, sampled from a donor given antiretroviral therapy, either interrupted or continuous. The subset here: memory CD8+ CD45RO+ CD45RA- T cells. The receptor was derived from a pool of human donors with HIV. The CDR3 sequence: CSVLMDRRNSPLHF. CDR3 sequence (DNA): TGCAGCGTCCTAATGGACAGGCGAAATTCACCCCTCCACTTT.